This TCR beta chain was captured by sequencing in a study of blood T cell repertoires in COVID-19 (dated by TCRdb to about 2020). At the level of the whole study: Samples covering the acute and convalescent phases of COVID-19 were provided by collaborators in the United States, Italy and Spain. The repertoires were made available in a free public database intended to serve as a resource for research on the immune response to SARS-CoV-2. The material from the prospective study consisted of cDNA or gDNA derived from T cells, B-cell-depleted T cells, or PBMCs. The dataset comprised deeply sampled blood TCRbeta repertoires from subjects exposed to, actively infected with, or recovered from COVID-19. Where available, HLA class I and class II types were obtained from metadata supplied by the sample provider rather than from assay-based typing. A de-identified subject ID, COVID-19 status, age in years and sex were almost always included in the sample metadata. The samples were drawn from the first 160 participants of the ongoing ImmuneRACE study and from 1,254 subjects provided by 6 global collaborators. Results the study describes overall, beyond this receptor: The amount of clinical and demographic metadata varied by source and participant and was provided uncurated.

The CDR3 numbers 15 residues from cysteine through phenylalanine. Of the read, only the CDR3 DNA is kept; its 45 bases are in frame from base 1. For this chain, trimming is 6 bases at the V end and 0 bases at the J end, and the number of junction bases without a gene match is 5. The germline V gene encodes CDR1 SQVTM and CDR2 ANQGSEA. Participants in the prospective study were aged about 18 to 95 years, lived in under 30 United States geographic areas, and enrolled through a virtual design. In the prospective study, cohorts were assigned on the basis of participant-reported clinical history obtained from a screening survey and a study questionnaire. Exposed participants had been in contact, within 2 weeks of entering the study, with a person who had a PCR-confirmed or clinician-diagnosed case of COVID-19. Mobile phlebotomists in the prospective study collected whole blood, serum and a nasopharyngeal or oropharyngeal swab from every participant. Over a roughly two-month period, participants in the prospective study had the option of providing additional blood draws and questionnaires. Blood samples from the prospective study were shipped frozen or at room temperature prior to DNA extraction.

Regarding this clone: There is no known antigen for this receptor. One base away there is no much larger clone; base qualities are not given.

TCRbeta CDR3 regions were amplified from genomic DNA using the immunoSEQ Assay, a bias-controlled multiplex PCR. The study's own analysis went as follows. Within the assay, amplification of reference gene primers was used to estimate how many nucleated cells each sample contained. To quantify the absolute abundance of each unique TCRbeta CDR3 rearrangement, sequence reads were collapsed and filtered. For each sample, productive Simpson clonality was calculated by taking the square root of Simpson's diversity index across productive rearrangements. Held by TCRdb, this immuneACCESS table contains in-frame sequences only and omits some clones. Under half of the omission traces to an unresolved V gene where checked; the cause of the rest is unknown. The DNA was the basis for D and trimming; V, J and clone size are from that table. For this sample the table gives fewer than 150,000 clones, of which roughly four fifths were detected only once. Approximately 1.6% of the sample is in the top ten clones.

The sample was PBMCs or T cells enriched from blood (not recorded which). Rearrangement joined TRBV29-1 to TRBJ1-4, with 9 bases in between that match TRBD1. This TCR derives from a woman aged 18-30 years who had been exposed to COVID-19. The CDR3 is CSVAGQGTTNEKLFF. The sequenced DNA: TGCAGCGTGGCCGGACAGGGGACAACTAATGAAAAACTGTTTTTT. The reference TRBV29-1 and TRBJ1-4 proteins fill in what lies around the CDR3, so the full variable domain reads SAVISQKPSRDICQRGTSLTIQCQVDSQVTMMFWYRQQPGQSLTLIATANQGSEATYESGFVIDKFPISRPNLTFSTLTVSNMSPEDSSIYLCSVAGQGTTNEKLFFGSGTQLSVL.